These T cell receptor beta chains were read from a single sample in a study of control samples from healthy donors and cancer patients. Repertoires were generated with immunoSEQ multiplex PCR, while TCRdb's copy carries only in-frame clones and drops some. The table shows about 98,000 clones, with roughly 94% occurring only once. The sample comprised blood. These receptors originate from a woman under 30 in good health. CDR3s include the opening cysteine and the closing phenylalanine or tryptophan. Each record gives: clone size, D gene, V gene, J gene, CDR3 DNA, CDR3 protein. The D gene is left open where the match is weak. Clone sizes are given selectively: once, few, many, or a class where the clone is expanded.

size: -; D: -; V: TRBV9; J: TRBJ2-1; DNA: TGTGCCAGCAGCTTAAGGGACTTCAACTCCTACAATGAGCAGTTCTTC; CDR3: CASSLRDFNSYNEQFF
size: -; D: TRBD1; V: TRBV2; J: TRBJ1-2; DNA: TGTGCCAGCAGTAGACGGACAGGAGAGTATGGCTACACCTTC; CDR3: CASSRRTGEYGYTF
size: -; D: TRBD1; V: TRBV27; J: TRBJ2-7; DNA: TGTGCCAGCAGTCCACGGACAGGGGGCGTGCAGTACTTC; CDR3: CASSPRTGGVQYF
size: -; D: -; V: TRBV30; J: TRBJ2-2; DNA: TGTGCCTGGAGTGCCCGGTTGGGGGTTGGGCCCGGGGAGCTGTTTTTT; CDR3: CAWSARLGVGPGELFF
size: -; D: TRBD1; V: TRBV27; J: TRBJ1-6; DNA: TGTGCCAGCAGTTCGGGACAGGGCCGTCAAAATTCACCCCTCCACTTT; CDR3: CASSSGQGRQNSPLHF
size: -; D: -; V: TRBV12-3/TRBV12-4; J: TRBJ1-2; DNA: TGTGCCAGCAGTTCCCCGGGCTATGGCTACACCTTC; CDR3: CASSSPGYGYTF
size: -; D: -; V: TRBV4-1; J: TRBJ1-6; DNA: TGCGCCAGCAGCCAAGACCCCCCGGGACCCCCGCAATCACCCCTCCACTTT; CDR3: CASSQDPPGPPQSPLHF
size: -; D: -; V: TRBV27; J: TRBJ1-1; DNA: TGTGCCAGCAGTTTCTCCGGACTGTCGGACACTGAAGCTTTCTTT; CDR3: CASSFSGLSDTEAFF
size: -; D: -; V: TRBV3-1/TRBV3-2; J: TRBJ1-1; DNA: TGTGCCAGCAGCCCGAAGGGAGTTGAAGCTTTCTTT; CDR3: CASSPKGVEAFF
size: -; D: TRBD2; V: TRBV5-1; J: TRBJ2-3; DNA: TGCGCCAGCAGCCTGGCGGGAGGACCCACAGATACGCAGTATTTT; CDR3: CASSLAGGPTDTQYF
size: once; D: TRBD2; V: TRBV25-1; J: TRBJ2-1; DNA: TGTGCCAGCAGAGAACTAGCGGGAGACTACAATGAGCAGTTCTTC; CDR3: CASRELAGDYNEQFF
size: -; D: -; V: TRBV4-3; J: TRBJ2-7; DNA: TGCGCCAGCAGCCAAGAGATCGGGACACCTTCCTACGAGCAGTACTTC; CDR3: CASSQEIGTPSYEQYF
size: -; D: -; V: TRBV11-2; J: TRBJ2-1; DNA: TGTGCCAGCAGCCAACGGGTGACTACATACAATGAGCAGTTCTTC; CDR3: CASSQRVTTYNEQFF
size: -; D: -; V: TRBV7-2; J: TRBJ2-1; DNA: TGTGCCAGCAGCTTATACGGGAGCTCCTACAATGAGCAGTTCTTC; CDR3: CASSLYGSSYNEQFF
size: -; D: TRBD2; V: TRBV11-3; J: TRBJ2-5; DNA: TGTGCCAGCAGCTTCCTGTCCCTAGCGGGAGGGGGGGAGACCCAGTACTTC; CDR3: CASSFLSLAGGGETQYF
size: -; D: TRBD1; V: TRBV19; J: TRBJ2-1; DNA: TGTGCCAGTAAGAGGACAGGGGACCTCAATGAGCAGTTCTTC; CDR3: CASKRTGDLNEQFF
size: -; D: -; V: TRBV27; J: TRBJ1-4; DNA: TGTGCCAGCTCGCCGGGGGGGGGAACTAATGAAAAACTGTTTTTT; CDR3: CASSPGGGTNEKLFF
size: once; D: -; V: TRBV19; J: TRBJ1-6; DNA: TGTGCCAGTAGTAGGGACTCGGCTAATTCACCCCTCCACTTT; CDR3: CASSRDSANSPLHF
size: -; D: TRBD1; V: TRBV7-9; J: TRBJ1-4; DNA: TGTGCCAGCAGCTTACCGGACAGGGGGTATAATGAAAAACTGTTTTTT; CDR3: CASSLPDRGYNEKLFF
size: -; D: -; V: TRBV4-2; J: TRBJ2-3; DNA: TGTGCCAGCAGCCTCCCAAGGCGGACTTCTACGCAGTATTTT; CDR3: CASSLPRRTSTQYF
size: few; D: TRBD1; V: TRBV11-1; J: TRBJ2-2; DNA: TGTGCCAGCACCTGGGACAGGGGAGACACCGGGGAGCTGTTTTTT; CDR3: CASTWDRGDTGELFF
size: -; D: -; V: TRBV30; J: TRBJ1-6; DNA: TGTGCCTGGCGTCGGAATTCACCCCTCCACTTT; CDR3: CAWRRNSPLHF
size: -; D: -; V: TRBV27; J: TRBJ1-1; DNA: TGTGCCAGCAGTACCGACAGGCCTGAAGCTTTCTTT; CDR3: CASSTDRPEAFF
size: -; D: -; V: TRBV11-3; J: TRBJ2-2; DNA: TGTGCCAGCAGCTTGTCAGGGGCCACCGGGGAGCTGTTTTTT; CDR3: CASSLSGATGELFF
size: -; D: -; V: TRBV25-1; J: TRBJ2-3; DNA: TGTGCCAGCAGTGAAATAGGCGCCTCAGGTCAGCAGTATTTT; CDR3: CASSEIGASGQQYF
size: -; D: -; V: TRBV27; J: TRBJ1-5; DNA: TGTGCCAGCAGTTTATCCCCAGGGAACCATCAGCCCCAGCATTTT; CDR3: CASSLSPGNHQPQHF
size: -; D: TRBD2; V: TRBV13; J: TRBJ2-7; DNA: TGTGCCAGCAGCCGAAGTATAGCGGGAGAAGGCTCCTACGAGCAGTACTTC; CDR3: CASSRSIAGEGSYEQYF
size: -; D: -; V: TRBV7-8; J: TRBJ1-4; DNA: TGTGCCAGCAGCCGAGGACGGATTAATGAAAAACTGTTTTTT; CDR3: CASSRGRINEKLFF
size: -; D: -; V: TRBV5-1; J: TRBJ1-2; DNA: TGCGCCAGCAGCTTTGAGGGGATGGGCGGCTATGGCTACACCTTC; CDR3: CASSFEGMGGYGYTF
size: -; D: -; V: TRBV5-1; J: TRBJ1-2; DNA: TGCGCCAGCAGCTTGGAGGGAAACGTGGCCTATGGCTACACCTTC; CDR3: CASSLEGNVAYGYTF
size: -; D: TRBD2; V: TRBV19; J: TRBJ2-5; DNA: TGTGCCAGTAGTATACTGGCGGGGGGGAGGTCAGAGACCCAGTACTTC; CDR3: CASSILAGGRSETQYF
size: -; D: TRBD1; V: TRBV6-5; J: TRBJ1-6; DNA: TGTGCCAGCAGTTACGACAGGGGTTTGAATTCACCCCTCCACTTT; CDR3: CASSYDRGLNSPLHF
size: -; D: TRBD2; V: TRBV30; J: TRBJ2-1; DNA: TGTGCCTGGAGTGTGGGGACTAGCCTTTCCTACAATGAGCAGTTCTTC; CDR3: CAWSVGTSLSYNEQFF
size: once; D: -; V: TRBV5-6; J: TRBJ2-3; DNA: TGTGCCAGCAGCTTGACCGGAGTTAGCACAGATACGCAGTATTTT; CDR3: CASSLTGVSTDTQYF
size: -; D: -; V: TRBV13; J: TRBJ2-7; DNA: TGTGCCAGCAGCCCGAGGGGGGAGGGAGACGGGTTGGAGCAGTACTTC; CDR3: CASSPRGEGDGLEQYF
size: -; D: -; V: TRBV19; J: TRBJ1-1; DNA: TGTGCCAGTAGTATAGGTGGGGGAGGGTACACTGAAGCTTTCTTT; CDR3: CASSIGGGGYTEAFF
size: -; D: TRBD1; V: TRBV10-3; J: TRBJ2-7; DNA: TGTGCCATCAGCGTACAGGGGGTCTACGAGCAGTACTTC; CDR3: CAISVQGVYEQYF
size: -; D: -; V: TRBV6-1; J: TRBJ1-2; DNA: TGTGCCAGCAGTGAAGCCTGGTCGGGCTATGGCTACACCTTC; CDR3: CASSEAWSGYGYTF
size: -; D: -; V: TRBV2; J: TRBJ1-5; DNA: TGTGCCAGCAGTGAACAGGGCTTAGGACAGCCCCAGCATTTT; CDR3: CASSEQGLGQPQHF
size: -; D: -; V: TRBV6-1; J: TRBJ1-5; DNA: TGTGCCAGCAGTGAATGGGGGGTCCAGCCCCAGCATTTT; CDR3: CASSEWGVQPQHF
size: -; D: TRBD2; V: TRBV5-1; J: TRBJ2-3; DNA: TGCGCCAGCGCTGCCGTTGGCAGGTCGGCGGGAGGTACGCAGTATTTT; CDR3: CASAAVGRSAGGTQYF
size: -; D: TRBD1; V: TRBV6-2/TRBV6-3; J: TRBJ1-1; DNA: TGTGCCAGCAGTCCGGGACAGGGGAACACTGAAGCTTTCTTT; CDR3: CASSPGQGNTEAFF
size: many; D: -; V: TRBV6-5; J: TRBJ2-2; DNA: TGTGCCAGCAGCGGGCTTTCGGACACCGGGGAGCTGTTTTTT; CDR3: CASSGLSDTGELFF
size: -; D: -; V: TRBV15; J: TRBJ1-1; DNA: TGTGCCACCAGCGAGGTGGAGTACACTGAAGCTTTCTTT; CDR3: CATSEVEYTEAFF
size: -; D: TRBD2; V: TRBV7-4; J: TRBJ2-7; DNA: TGCGCCCGCCGCGGGGGGGCTAGCGGGAGTGCCATCTCCTACGAGCAGTACTTC; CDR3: CARRGGASGSAISYEQYF
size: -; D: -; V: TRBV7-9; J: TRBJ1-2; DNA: TGTGCCAGCCCACGGTCAGGTCTCGATGGCTACACCTTC; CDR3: CASPRSGLDGYTF
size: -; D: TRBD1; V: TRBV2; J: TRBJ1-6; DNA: TGTGCCAGCGGGAAGGACAGGTCAAATAATTCACCCCTCCACTTT; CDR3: CASGKDRSNNSPLHF
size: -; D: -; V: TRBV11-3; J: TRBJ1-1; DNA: TGTGCCAGCAGCTTAGTGTTTAGTGGGCAGGAGAACACTGAAGCTTTCTTT; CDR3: CASSLVFSGQENTEAFF
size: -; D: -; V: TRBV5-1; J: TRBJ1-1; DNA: TGCGCCAGCAGCTTGGTGGGACAAGGAACTGAAGCTTTCTTT; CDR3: CASSLVGQGTEAFF
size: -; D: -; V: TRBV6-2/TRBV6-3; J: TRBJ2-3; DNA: TGTGCCAGCAGTGGCCGGGACTTCCCCGCAGATACGCAGTATTTT; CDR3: CASSGRDFPADTQYF
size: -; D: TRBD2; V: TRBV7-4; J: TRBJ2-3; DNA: TGTGCCAGCAGCTCTTCTAGCGGGAGGAAAGGCGATACGCAGTATTTT; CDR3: CASSSSSGRKGDTQYF
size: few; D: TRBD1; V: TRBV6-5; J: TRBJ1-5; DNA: TGTGCCAGCAGTACCCAACAGGGGCAGCCCCAGCATTTT; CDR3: CASSTQQGQPQHF
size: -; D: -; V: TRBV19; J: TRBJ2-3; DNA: TGTGCCAGTAAGTTCGGGACAACCAGCACAGATACGCAGTATTTT; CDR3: CASKFGTTSTDTQYF
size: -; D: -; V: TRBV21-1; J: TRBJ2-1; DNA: TGTGCCAGCAGCAAAGAGGGGAGGACGCAGTTCTTC; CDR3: CASSKEGRTQFF
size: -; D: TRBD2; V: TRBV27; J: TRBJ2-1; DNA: TGTGCCAGCAGTTTACGGACTAGCGGGAGCCGTGGCAATGAGCAGTTCTTC; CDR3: CASSLRTSGSRGNEQFF
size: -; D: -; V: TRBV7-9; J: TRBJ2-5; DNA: TGTGCCAGCAGCTTAGACCGGAGAGGGGACTCACCTTACTTC; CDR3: CASSLDRRGDSPYF
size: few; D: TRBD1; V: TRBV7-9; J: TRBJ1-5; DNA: TGTGCCAGCAGCTTAGGCAGGGGGGAACAGCCCCAGCATTTT; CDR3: CASSLGRGEQPQHF